Shown below are 19 T cell receptor beta chains from a single sample sequenced in a study of T cells in Graves' hyperthyroidism and ophthalmopathy. Amplified TCR beta CDR3 regions came from RNA transcripts. The TCR CDR3 was amplified in a first-round RT-PCR using the HTBI primer set. TCRdb recomputed calls from the multiplex PCR reads with MiXCR, one row per CDR3 protein. The sample comprises some 500,000 distinct CDR3 sequences, around 16% of which are singletons, and 29% rests with the top ten. Specimen: blood. The receptors were sampled from a woman in her 30s with Graves' ophthalmopathy.

The chain carries TRBV12-3 or TRBV12-4 and TRBJ1-6, with D perhaps matching TRBD1 (5 bases). This CDR3 has 15 amino acids. Trimming stripped 6 bases from V and 7 bases from J, with 16 bases between. CDR3 DNA sequence: TGTGCCAGCAGCTCTATTTTGGGGGGGAATTCACCCCTCCACTTT. Translating it yields CASSSILGGNSPLHF.

As to this clonotype: This may be a read error, as it is one base from a much larger clone. The chain links TRBV9 to TRBJ2-5; the D gene could be TRBD1 or TRBD2 (5 bases each). Germline V gene lookup returns CDR1 SGDLS and CDR2 YYNGEE. Trimming shortened V by 1 base and J by 3 bases, and 10 bases separated the two germline ends. The CDR3 totals 14 residues. The CDR3 region has the DNA TGTGCCAGCAGCGTAAGGGACCAAAAAGAGACCCAGTACTTC. Encoded protein: CASSVRDQKETQYF.

This clonotype was seen at least ten times. The chain recombines TRBV28 with TRBJ1-1, with D maybe TRBD1 (5 bases). V was cut by 1 base and J by 3 bases, with 12 bases left in between. The CDR3 is made up of 15 amino acids. Per germline, CDR1 MDHEN and CDR2 SYDVKM. CDR3 nucleotide sequence: TGTGCCAGCAGTTTATATCCAGGGCTGGACACTGAAGCTTTCTTT. It codes for CASSLYPGLDTEAFF.

This clonotype was picked up one time. The gene calls are TRBV19 and TRBJ1-1; D is undetermined. The ends were cut back, 7 bases at V and 0 bases at J, with 12 bases in the middle. The CDR3 is 14 residues long. CDR1 is LNHDA and CDR2 is SQIVND in the germline V gene (reference sequence). The CDR3 nucleotides are TGTGCCAGTAACCCGGACCGTTTGAACACTGAAGCTTTCTTT. Its protein product is CASNPDRLNTEAFF.

This chain joins TRBV7-9 and TRBJ2-7; possibly TRBD1 for D (5 bases). The CDR3 length is 14 residues. Germline CDR1 SEHNR, CDR2 FQNEAQ (reference sequence). With 1 base removed from V and 0 bases from J, the gap between germline ends came to 7 bases. For the CDR3, the DNA is TGTGCCAGCAGCTTAGTGGACACCTCCTACGAGCAGTACTTC. The encoded protein is CASSLVDTSYEQYF.

The gene calls are TRBV27 and TRBJ1-1; 8 bases map to TRBD1. The V segment lost 4 bases and the J segment 5 bases; nucleotides outside the gene matches: 18. The V gene's germline CDR1 is MNHEY and CDR2 SMNVEV (reference sequence). This CDR3 is 18 amino acids long. The CDR3 sequence: CASSSLGGDRLAKTEAFF. In DNA form, the CDR3 reads TGTGCCAGCAGTTCCCTAGGGGGGGACAGGTTGGCGAAGACTGAAGCTTTCTTT.

This clonotype was picked up many times. The chain couples TRBV28 to TRBJ2-1, with D possibly TRBD1 on 6 matching bases. This CDR3 spans 15 amino acids. V lost 7 bases and J 6 bases, leaving 19 bases between the germline ends. The V gene's germline CDR1 is MDHEN and CDR2 SYDVKM. CDR3 bases: TGTGCCAGCACCCTAGCCCAGGGGCTTGGCAATGAGCAGTTCTTC. Translating it yields CASTLAQGLGNEQFF.

The chain joins TRBV4-2 to TRBJ2-7, with TRBD2 matching over 12 bases. The V segment lost 1 base and the J segment 4 bases; nucleotides outside the gene matches: 8. Germline values: CDR1 LGHNA, CDR2 YNFKEQ. The length of the CDR3 is 17 residues. The DNA for the CDR3 is TGTGCCAGCAGCCAAGGCTTTGGACTAGCGGGAATATACGAGCAGTACTTC. Translation: CASSQGFGLAGIYEQYF.

The sample holds many counts of this clonotype. The CDR3 region is CSADGTSGSQYEQYF. CDR3 DNA sequence: TGCAGTGCGGACGGGACTAGCGGGAGCCAATACGAGCAGTACTTC. This sequence joins TRBV20-1 and TRBJ2-7; 14 nucleotides align to TRBD2. J lost 4 bases, V lost 6 bases, and 8 bases had no gene match. The germline V gene encodes CDR1 DFQATT and CDR2 SNEGSKA (reference sequence). The CDR3 is 15 residues long.

At least ten counts were recorded for this clonotype. This chain links TRBV28 with TRBJ2-1; 7 nucleotides agree with TRBD2. The CDR3 is made up of 16 amino acids. The V gene end was trimmed by 4 bases and the J gene end by 5 bases; junction bases not matched to a gene: 11. Germline CDR1 is MDHEN and CDR2 is SYDVKM. CDR3 sequence (DNA): TGTGCCAGCAGTTCTCTAGGGGCGGGAGAGAACAATGAGCAGTTCTTC. This codes for CASSSLGAGENNEQFF.

This clonotype was seen more than once but under ten times. CDR3 nucleotide sequence: TGTGCCAGCAGTGGTCCGGGACAGGGACCCTATGGCTACACCTTC. Amino acids: CASSGPGQGPYGYTF. The chain uses TRBV28 and TRBJ1-2; 9 nucleotides match TRBD1. Germline CDR1 MDHEN, CDR2 SYDVKM. The V and J ends lost 5 bases and 4 bases, in that order; junction bases with no gene match: 8. The CDR3 totals 15 residues.

The table lists this clonotype with a few counts. The chain carries TRBV20-1 and TRBJ2-3, with 7 nucleotides matching TRBD1. The germline CDR1 and CDR2 sequences are DFQATT and SNEGSKA (reference sequence). Trimming took 7 bases from V and 5 from J; bases not matched to a gene: 9. The CDR3 has 13 amino acids. The CDR3 protein is CSGDTGVRDTQYF. The CDR3 DNA follows: TGCAGTGGGGATACAGGGGTCAGAGATACGCAGTATTTT.

This chain uses TRBV4-3 with TRBJ1-4, with a weak D call TRBD1 (5 bases). The CDR3 is 16 amino acids. Germline assignment: CDR1 LGHNA and CDR2 YSLEER. V gave up 1 base and J gave up 7 bases, with 16 bases separating them. In nucleotides, the CDR3 is TGCGCCAGCAGCCAAGGTGCCGGGGGAGTAGGTGAAAAACTGTTTTTT. Amino acid sequence: CASSQGAGGVGEKLFF.

This clonotype was picked up many times. The chain combines TRBV5-1 with TRBJ2-2, with no clear D. This CDR3 has 15 residues. V was shortened by 3 bases and J by 1 base, with 10 bases between the two germline ends. CDR1 is SGHRS, CDR2 YFSETQ, per germline. CDR3 bases: TGCGCCAGCAGCTCCCCCTCAGAGAACACCGGGGAGCTGTTTTTT. As protein: CASSSPSENTGELFF.

There are a few counts of this clonotype. The genes are TRBV4-3 and TRBJ2-3; D remains unclear. Trimming took 5 bases from V and 5 from J, leaving 11 bases between them. The germline gives CDR1 LGHNA, CDR2 YSLEER. CDR3 length: 13 residues. The CDR3 DNA sequence: TGCGCCAGCAGCACCCAAGTAAGAGATACGCAGTATTTT. Protein: CASSTQVRDTQYF.

A few counts support this clonotype. The chain employs TRBV12-3 or TRBV12-4 and TRBJ2-1, with TRBD2 matching over 8 bases. CDR3 length equals 16 residues. J gave up 2 bases and V 3 bases, and 6 bases lay outside the gene matches. CDR3 nucleotides: TGTGCCAGCAGTTTGTCTAGCGGGCCACCCTACAATGAGCAGTTCTTC. Protein sequence: CASSLSSGPPYNEQFF.

This clonotype was seen repeatedly, ten times or more. The chain carries TRBV18 and TRBJ1-1, with TRBD1 identical over 9 bases. V dropped 2 bases and J dropped 2; count of bases not matched to a gene: 6. Germline CDR1 KGHSH, CDR2 LQKENI. The CDR3 loop spans 16 amino acids. The CDR3 sequence is CASSPKQGAFNTEAFF. The CDR3 DNA sequence: TGTGCCAGCTCACCAAAACAGGGGGCTTTCAACACTGAAGCTTTCTTT. Looking up the rest from reference TRBV18 and TRBJ1-1 gives the full variable domain: NAGVMQNPRHLVRRRGQEARLRCSPMKGHSHVYWYRQLPEEGLKFMVYLQKENIIDESGMPKERFSAEFPKEGPSILRIQQVVRGDSAAYFCASSPKQGAFNTEAFFGQGTRLTVV.

The chain is built from TRBV15 and TRBJ1-5; D not resolved. Per germline, CDR1 LNHNV and CDR2 YYDKDF (reference sequence). The CDR3 covers 12 residues. V lost 3 bases and J 13 bases, leaving 13 bases between the germline ends. The CDR3 protein is CATSSEGGRQHF. CDR3 bases: TGTGCCACCAGCAGCGAGGGCGGACGGCAGCATTTT.

This clonotype appeared many times. This rearrangement joins TRBV7-2 to TRBJ2-1; no firm D call. V was cut by 7 bases and J by 9 bases, with 16 bases left in between. Germline V gene lookup returns CDR1 SGHTA and CDR2 FQGNSA. The CDR3 length is 13 residues. The CDR3 loop is CASTLPLIGEQFF. CDR3 nucleotides: TGTGCCAGCACCCTCCCTCTAATAGGTGAGCAGTTCTTC.